The present entry profiles one TCR beta chain with its context. Its antigen is currently unknown. The data were obtained in a study of T-cell memory formation after mild COVID-19. Background on the study: Most TCR clusters belonged to a single donor.

Notes on the study in general: SARS-CoV-2 specificity of second-wave clones peaking day 37 was unconfirmed.

The CDR3 is 15 residues long. CDR1 and CDR2 from the germline V gene are SGHRS and YFSETQ. V was trimmed by 4 bases and J by 7 bases, leaving 15 bases between them. TCR alpha and TCR beta cDNA libraries with sample barcodes and UMIs came from 5'RACE using constant-segment primers. Via MiXCR, TCRdb re-called the 5' RACE reads, giving one row per CDR3 protein. The sample lists around 470,000 distinct CDR3 sequences, 20% seen once, with more than 8% in the top ten. The clonotype was recovered from an adult woman who had mild COVID-19 (a few samples of this study predate the infection). Cell type and time point are not known. This rearrangement joins TRBV5-1 to TRBJ1-6; weak D call: TRBD1 (5 bases). The sample was PBMCs or a T cell subset sorted from them (not recorded which). CDR3 residues: CASSTRLTENSPLHF. CDR3 bases: TGCGCCAGCAGCACGCGGCTGACAGAGAATTCACCCCTCCACTTT.